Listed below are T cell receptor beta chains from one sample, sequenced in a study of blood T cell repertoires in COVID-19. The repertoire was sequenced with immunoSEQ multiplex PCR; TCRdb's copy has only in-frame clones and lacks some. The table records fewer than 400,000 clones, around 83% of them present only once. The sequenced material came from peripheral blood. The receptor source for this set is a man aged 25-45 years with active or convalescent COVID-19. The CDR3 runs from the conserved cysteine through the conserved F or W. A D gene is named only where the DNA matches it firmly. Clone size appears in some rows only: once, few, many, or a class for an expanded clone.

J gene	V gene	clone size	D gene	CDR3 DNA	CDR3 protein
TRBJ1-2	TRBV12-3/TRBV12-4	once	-	TGTGCCAGCAGTTTACGGGTTGGGTATGGCTACACCTTC	CASSLRVGYGYTF
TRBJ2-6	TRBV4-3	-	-	TGCGCCAGCAGCCAAGAGGCGGCTTCTGGGGCCAACGTCCTGACTTTC	CASSQEAASGANVLTF
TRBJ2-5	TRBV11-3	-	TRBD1	TGTGCCAGCAGCTTAGCCCTACAGGGGGCTCTGTACTTC	CASSLALQGALYF
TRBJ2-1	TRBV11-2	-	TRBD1	TGTGCCAGCAGCTTAGCGTTGGACAGGGGGAATGAGCAGTTCTTC	CASSLALDRGNEQFF
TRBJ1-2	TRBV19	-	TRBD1	TGTGCCAGTACCTTAGGACAGGAGATATCTAATAGCTACACCTTC	CASTLGQEISNSYTF
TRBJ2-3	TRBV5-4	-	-	TGTGCCAGCAGCATATCGGGAGATACGCAGTATTTT	CASSISGDTQYF
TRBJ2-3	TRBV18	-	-	TGTGCCAGCTCACTGACACTAGTTTTCGGCACAGATACGCAGTATTTT	CASSLTLVFGTDTQYF
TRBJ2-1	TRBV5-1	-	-	TGCGCCAGCACTGACGGCGACTTCGATGAGCAGTTCTTC	CASTDGDFDEQFF
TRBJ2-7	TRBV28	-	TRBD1	TGTGCCAGCAGTTTATTATACGGACAGGTGTTCTACGAGCAGTACTTC	CASSLLYGQVFYEQYF
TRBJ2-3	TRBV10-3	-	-	TGTGCCATCGGGCTCGAGACCGGGGGCACAGATACGCAGTATTTT	CAIGLETGGTDTQYF
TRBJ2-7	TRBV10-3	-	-	TGTGCCATCAGTGAGTCTGGGCCCAGCGAGCAGTACTTC	CAISESGPSEQYF
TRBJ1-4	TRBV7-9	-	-	TGTGCCAGCAGCTTCCAGGTCGGTGAAAAACTGTTTTTT	CASSFQVGEKLFF
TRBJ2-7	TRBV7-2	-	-	TGTGCCAGCAGCTTAGTGGATAGGAGCTCCTACGAGCAGTACTTC	CASSLVDRSSYEQYF
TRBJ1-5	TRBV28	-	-	TGTGCCAGCACCTTTAGCAATCAGCCCCAGCATTTT	CASTFSNQPQHF
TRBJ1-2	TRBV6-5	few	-	TGTGCCAGCAGTTTAGGGGGTTACTATGGCTACACCTTC	CASSLGGYYGYTF
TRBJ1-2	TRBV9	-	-	TGTGCCAGCAGCGTAGGTGCAGGTAGTAGCTATGGCTACACCTTC	CASSVGAGSSYGYTF
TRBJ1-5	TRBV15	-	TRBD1	TGTGCCACCAGCGACCGCGGGACAGGATCACAGCCCCAGCATTTT	CATSDRGTGSQPQHF
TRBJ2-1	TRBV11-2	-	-	TGTGCCAGCAGCTTAGACAGGGGAAGCAATGAGCAGTTCTTC	CASSLDRGSNEQFF
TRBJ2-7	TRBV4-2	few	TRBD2	TGTGCCAGCAGCCAAGCTAGCGGGGCCTACGAGCAGTACTTC	CASSQASGAYEQYF
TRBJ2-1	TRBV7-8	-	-	TGTGCCAGCAGCATAACGGACACGTCAAATGAGCAGTTCTTC	CASSITDTSNEQFF
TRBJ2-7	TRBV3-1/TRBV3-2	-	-	TGTGCCAGCAGCCAACTCCGGGGTGAGCAGTACTTC	CASSQLRGEQYF
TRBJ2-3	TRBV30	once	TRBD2	TGTGCCTGGAGTGGGCGGGGGGGAGGAGATACGCAGTATTTT	CAWSGRGGGDTQYF
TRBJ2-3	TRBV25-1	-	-	TGTGCCAGCAGGGACTCGCGAGTGGTCTACACAGATACGCAGTATTTT	CASRDSRVVYTDTQYF
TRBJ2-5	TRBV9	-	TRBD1	TGTGCCAGCAGCCCCCAGGACAGGGCCCAAGAGACCCAGTACTTC	CASSPQDRAQETQYF
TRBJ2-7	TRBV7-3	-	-	TGTGCCAGCAGCACTGGGGCAATGGGCGAGCAGTACTTC	CASSTGAMGEQYF
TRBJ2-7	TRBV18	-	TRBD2	TGTGCCAGCTCACCGGCCTGGGAGGGCTCCTACGAGCAGTACTTC	CASSPAWEGSYEQYF
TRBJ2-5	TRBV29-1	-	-	TGCAGCGTTGCCAGGGGAGAGACCCAGTACTTC	CSVARGETQYF
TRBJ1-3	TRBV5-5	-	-	TGTGCCAGCAACAGCAACCCTAACTCTGGAAACACCATATATTTT	CASNSNPNSGNTIYF
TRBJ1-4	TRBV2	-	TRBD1	TGTGCCAGCAGCAGGGGGCCGGCAACTAATGAAAAACTGTTTTTT	CASSRGPATNEKLFF
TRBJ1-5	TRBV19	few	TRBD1	TGTGCCAGTAGTATAGTAGGGACAGGGTATCAGCCCCAGCATTTT	CASSIVGTGYQPQHF
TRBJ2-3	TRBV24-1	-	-	TGTGCCACCAGTGATCCTCCGGGGGATACGCAGTATTTT	CATSDPPGDTQYF
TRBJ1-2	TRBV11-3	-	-	TGTGCCAGCAGCCCCGGGGAGGGGGAATACTATGGCTACACCTTC	CASSPGEGEYYGYTF
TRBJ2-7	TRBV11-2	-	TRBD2	TGTGCCCACCGGGACAGTCAGACTAGCGGCACCTACGAGCAGTACTTC	CAHRDSQTSGTYEQYF
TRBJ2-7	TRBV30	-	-	TGTGCCTGGAAAGCAGGGTCGTTTGACGAGCAGTACTTC	CAWKAGSFDEQYF
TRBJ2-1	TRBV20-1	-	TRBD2	TGCAGTGCTAGTCGAGGAGGGACTAGCAACAATGAGCAGTTCTTC	CSASRGGTSNNEQFF
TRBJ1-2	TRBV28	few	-	TGTGCCAGCAGCGAGACAGCCAACTATGGCTACACCTTC	CASSETANYGYTF
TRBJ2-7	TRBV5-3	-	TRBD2	TGTGCCAGAAGCTTGGTGGGGGCGAAGACTAGCGGGAACTACGAGCAGTACTTC	CARSLVGAKTSGNYEQYF
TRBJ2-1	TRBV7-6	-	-	TGTGCCAGCAGCTTAGCCCCTGGTAGCTTTAATGAGCAGTTCTTC	CASSLAPGSFNEQFF
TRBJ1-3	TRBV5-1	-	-	TGCGCCAGCAGCTTGGCCGGGACTGGAAACACCATATATTTT	CASSLAGTGNTIYF
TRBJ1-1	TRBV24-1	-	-	TGTGCCACCAGCAGTCGGGAGGGGCGGAAAGCTTTCTTT	CATSSREGRKAFF
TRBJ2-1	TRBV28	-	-	TGTGCCAGCAGTTTCCAGGGTCGCTCCTACAATGAGCAGTTCTTC	CASSFQGRSYNEQFF
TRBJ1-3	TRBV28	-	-	TGTGCCAGCAGTTTATGGGACTTCCGTGGAAACACCATATATTTT	CASSLWDFRGNTIYF
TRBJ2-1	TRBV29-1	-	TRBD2	TGCAGCGCTAAAATCCTAGGACTAGCGGGGCCACCTGAGCAGTTCTTC	CSAKILGLAGPPEQFF
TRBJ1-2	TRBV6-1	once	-	TGTGCCAGCAGTGAAGTTCGTTCCGTTCGTGGCTACACCTTC	CASSEVRSVRGYTF
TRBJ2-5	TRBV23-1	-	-	TGCGCCAGCGGTCGGCGACTCCCGGGACTGCAAGAGACCCAGTACTTC	CASGRRLPGLQETQYF
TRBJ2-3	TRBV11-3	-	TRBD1	TGTGCCAGCAGTCAAGGACAGGGCTCCTATACAGATACGCAGTATTTT	CASSQGQGSYTDTQYF
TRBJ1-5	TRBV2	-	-	TGTGCCAGCAGTTGGGGGGTGAGCAATCAGCCCCAGCATTTT	CASSWGVSNQPQHF
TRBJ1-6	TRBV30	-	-	TGTGCCTGGAGCAGGCGGCAGGGAAAGAATTCCCTCCACTTT	CAWSRRQGKNSLHF
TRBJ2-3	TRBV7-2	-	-	TGTGCCAGCAGCTTACTCACAGATACGCAGTATTTT	CASSLLTDTQYF
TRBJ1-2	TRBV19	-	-	TGTGCAGCCCGGGATCCGGGGCAGGGGACGGGGGGCTACACCTTC	CAARDPGQGTGGYTF
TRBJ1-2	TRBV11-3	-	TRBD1	TGTGCCAGCAGCCCCACGACAGGGTTGGGCTATGGCTACACCTTC	CASSPTTGLGYGYTF
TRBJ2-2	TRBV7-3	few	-	TGTGCCAGCAGCTTAATGGCAGGGCCGACCGGGGAGCTGTTTTTT	CASSLMAGPTGELFF